This TCR beta chain was identified during a study of control samples from healthy donors and cancer patients (dated by TCRdb to 2020 to 2022). Worth noting for this clone: Its antigen is unknown. The record has no base qualities; no much larger clone is one base away.

Library creation used the immunoSEQ multiplex PCR assay. Held by TCRdb, this immuneACCESS table contains in-frame sequences only and omits some clones. Under half of the omission traces to an unresolved V gene where checked; the cause of the rest is unknown. This sample has approximately 90,000 clones in its table, and 88% of those were observed once. The top ten hold 14% of the sample. Inclusive of the bounding cysteine and phenylalanine, the CDR3 is 13 residues long. Only CDR3 DNA is held: 39 bases, read in frame from base 1. V is reduced by 5 bases and J by 5 bases, leaving a spacing of 12 bases between them.

Here the chain combines TRBV12-3 or TRBV12-4 and TRBJ1-2; the D gene identity is not certain. This TCR derives from a woman in her sixties or seventies in good health. Material for sequencing was blood. The base sequence is TGTGCCAGCAGTCTCGGGAGGGCATATGGCTACACCTTC. This codes for CASSLGRAYGYTF.